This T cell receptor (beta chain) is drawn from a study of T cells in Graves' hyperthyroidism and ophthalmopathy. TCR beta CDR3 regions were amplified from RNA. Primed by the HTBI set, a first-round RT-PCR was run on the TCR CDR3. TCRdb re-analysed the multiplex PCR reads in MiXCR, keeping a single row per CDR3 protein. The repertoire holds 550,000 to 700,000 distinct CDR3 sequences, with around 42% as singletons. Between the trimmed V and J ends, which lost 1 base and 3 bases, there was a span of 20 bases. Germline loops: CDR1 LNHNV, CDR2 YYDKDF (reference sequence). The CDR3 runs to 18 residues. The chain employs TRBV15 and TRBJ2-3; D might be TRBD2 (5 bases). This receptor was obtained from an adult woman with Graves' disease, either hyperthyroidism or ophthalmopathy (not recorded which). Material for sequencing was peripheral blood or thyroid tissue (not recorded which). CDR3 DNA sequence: TGTGCCACCAGCAGAGCCCCCGGACTGGAGGATGGGACAGATACGCAGTATTTT. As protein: CATSRAPGLEDGTDTQYF.